This T cell receptor beta chain was observed in a study of blood T cell repertoires in COVID-19. Background on the study: Sample material is recorded as cDNA or gDNA derived from T cells, B-cell-depleted T cells, or PBMCs.

Germline V gene sequence: CDR1 LGHNA, CDR2 YSLEER. The length of the CDR3 is 16 residues. V lost 0 bases to trimming and J lost 7 bases, with 15 bases between them. Authors' methods: Nucleated cell number was recorded as an estimate derived from reference gene primer amplification. Assay: immunoSEQ multiplex PCR; the TCRdb copy retains only in-frame clones and omits some. That table furnishes V, J and clone size, whereas the DNA furnished D and trimming. Here the sample spans more than 300,000 clones, around 91% being singletons. The sequencing input was peripheral blood. The sequence came from a woman aged 40 to 55 with COVID-19, enrolled during active disease. The chain recombines TRBV4-3 with TRBJ1-4; a possible D gene is TRBD1 (5 bases). As DNA, the CDR3 is TGCGCCAGCAGCCAAGATTGGACAAACGGGGGTGAAAAACTGTTTTTT. Its protein is CASSQDWTNGGEKLFF.